This T cell receptor (beta chain) was sequenced during a study of T cell responses to AZD1222 COVID-19 vaccine. Profiled with immunoSEQ multiplex PCR; TCRdb holds only in-frame clones, not every one. This table holds 100,000 to 150,000 clones, about 89% found once. Study-level results: In a largely white British group with more females than males, clonal diversity was possibly underestimated. Increased Spike-specific TCR breadth and depth were observed after two AZD1222 doses. A reported finding is that nearly half of spike-specific TCRs target unmutated variant regions. There were vaccine-associated CD4 TCRs across spike, dominant at 160-218 and 743-854.

Points on this clone: Antigen specificity is unknown.

The CDR3 consists of 14 residues. Per germline, CDR1 KGHSH and CDR2 LQKENI. V shed 3 bases and J 4 bases; nucleotides not matched to a gene: 5. This TCR derives from an adult in good health. Here the sequenced sample was peripheral blood, taken on day 0 of MenACWY control vaccination. V usage is TRBV18 and J usage is TRBJ2-7; 8 positions match TRBD1. CDR3: CASSPGTGGYEQYF. The CDR3 DNA follows: TGTGCCAGCTCACCGGGAACAGGGGGGTACGAGCAGTACTTC.